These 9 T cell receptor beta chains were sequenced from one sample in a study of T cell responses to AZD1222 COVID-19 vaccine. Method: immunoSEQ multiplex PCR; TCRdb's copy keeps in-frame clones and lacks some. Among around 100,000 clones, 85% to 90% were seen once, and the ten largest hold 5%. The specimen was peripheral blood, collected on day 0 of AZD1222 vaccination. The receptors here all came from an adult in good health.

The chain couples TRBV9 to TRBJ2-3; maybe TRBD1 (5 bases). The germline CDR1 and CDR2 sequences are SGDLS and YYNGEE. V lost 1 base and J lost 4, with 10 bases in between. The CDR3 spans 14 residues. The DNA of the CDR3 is TGTGCCAGCAGCGTACTCCCGACAGCAGATACGCAGTATTTT. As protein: CASSVLPTADTQYF.

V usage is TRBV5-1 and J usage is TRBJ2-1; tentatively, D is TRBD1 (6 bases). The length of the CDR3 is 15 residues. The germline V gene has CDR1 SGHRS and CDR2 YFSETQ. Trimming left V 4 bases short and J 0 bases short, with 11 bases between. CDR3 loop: CASSRNRDSYNEQFF. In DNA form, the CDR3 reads TGCGCCAGCAGCAGAAACAGGGACTCCTACAATGAGCAGTTCTTC.

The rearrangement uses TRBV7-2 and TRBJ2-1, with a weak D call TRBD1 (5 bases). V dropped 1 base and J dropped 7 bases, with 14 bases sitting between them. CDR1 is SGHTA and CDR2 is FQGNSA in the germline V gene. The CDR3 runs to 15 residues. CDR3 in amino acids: CASSLGAPTVNEQFF. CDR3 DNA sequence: TGTGCCAGCAGCTTAGGGGCCCCGACAGTAAATGAGCAGTTCTTC.

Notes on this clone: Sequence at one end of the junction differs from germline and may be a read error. The DNA of the CDR3 is TGCGCCAACAGCTCGAGAGGGTTGCGCGAAAAACTGTTTTTT. Translated: CANSSRGLREKLFF. The rearrangement joins TRBV4-3 to TRBJ1-4; D unclear. There are 14 residues in the CDR3. The germline V gene encodes CDR1 LGHNA and CDR2 YSLEER.

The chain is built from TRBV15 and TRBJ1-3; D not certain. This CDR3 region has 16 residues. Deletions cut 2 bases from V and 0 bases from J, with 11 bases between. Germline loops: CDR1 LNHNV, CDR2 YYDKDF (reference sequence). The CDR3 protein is CATSRRASSSGNTIYF. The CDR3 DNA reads TGTGCCACCAGCAGAAGGGCTTCGAGCTCTGGAAACACCATATATTTT.

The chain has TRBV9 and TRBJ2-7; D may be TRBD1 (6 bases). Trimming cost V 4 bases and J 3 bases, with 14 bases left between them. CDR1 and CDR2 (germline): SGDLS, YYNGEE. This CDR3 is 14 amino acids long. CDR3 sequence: CASSPRMDSYEQYF. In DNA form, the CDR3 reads TGTGCCAGCAGCCCCCGAATGGACAGCTACGAGCAGTACTTC.

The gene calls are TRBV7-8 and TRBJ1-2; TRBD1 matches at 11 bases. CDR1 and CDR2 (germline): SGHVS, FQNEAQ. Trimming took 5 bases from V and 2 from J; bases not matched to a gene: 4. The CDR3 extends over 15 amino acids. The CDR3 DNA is TGTGCCAGCAGCGGGCGGACAGGGGGCAACTATGGCTACACCTTC. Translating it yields CASSGRTGGNYGYTF. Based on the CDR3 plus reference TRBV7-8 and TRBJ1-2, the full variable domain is GAGVSQSPRYKVAKRGQDVALRCDPISGHVSLFWYQQALGQGPEFLTYFQNEAQLDKSGLPSDRFFAERPEGSVSTLKIQRTQQEDSAVYLCASSGRTGGNYGYTFGSGTRLTVV.

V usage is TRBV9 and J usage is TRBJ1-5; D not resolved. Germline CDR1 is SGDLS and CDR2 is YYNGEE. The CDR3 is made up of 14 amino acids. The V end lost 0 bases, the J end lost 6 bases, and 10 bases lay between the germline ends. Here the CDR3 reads CASSVGFTPQPQHF. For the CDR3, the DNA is TGTGCCAGCAGCGTAGGGTTTACGCCTCAGCCCCAGCATTTT.

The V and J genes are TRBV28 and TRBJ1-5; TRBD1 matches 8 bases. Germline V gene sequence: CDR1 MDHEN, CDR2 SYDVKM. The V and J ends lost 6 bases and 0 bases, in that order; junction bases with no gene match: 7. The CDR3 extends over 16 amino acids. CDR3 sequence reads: CASRPRTGSSNQPQHF. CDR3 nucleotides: TGTGCCAGCAGACCTCGGACAGGGAGTAGCAATCAGCCCCAGCATTTT.